This TCR beta chain was documented in a study of OX40 agonist ivuxolimab in advanced cancers. Study-level background: Ivuxolimab was a fully human IgG2 agonistic monoclonal antibody targeting the costimulatory receptor OX40 (CD134). Among the approximately 54 dose-escalation patients, about 19 had hepatocellular carcinoma, some 15 melanoma, 9 renal cell carcinoma and 9 head and neck cancer. The paper describes the monotherapy dose-escalation part (N = 52 patients) of the phase I trial of ivuxolimab. Intravenous ivuxolimab was administered to patients every 2 weeks at six dose levels: 0.01, 0.1, 0.3, 1.5, 3 and 10 mg/kg. The point of sequencing TCRbeta in the periphery was to test whether ivuxolimab changed TCR sequence diversity and drove clonal T-cell expansion. In the dose-escalation cohort, approximately 80% of patients were male, and the mean age was 60 years with a range of roughly 23 to 79. Three dose-escalation patients achieved partial responses, one with hepatocellular carcinoma and two with cutaneous melanoma. Prior anti-PD-1, anti-PD-L1 or anti-CTLA-4 therapy was permitted, and less than 45% of dose-escalation patients had received checkpoint inhibitors. Results the study describes overall, beyond this receptor: At doses of 0.1 to 3.0 mg/kg, clonal expansion of both CD4+ and CD8+ blood T cells was observed from baseline to week 6. Partial responders in the 0.1-3.0 mg/kg groups had among the lowest normalized peripheral clonal expansion, especially among CD8+ T cells. On average, CD8+ T cells showed more expanded clones than CD4+ T cells after ivuxolimab. Low levels of normalized T-cell clonal expansion were also shown by some nonresponding patients. The antigen specificity of the clonally expanded peripheral T cells was not determined.

The trial excluded patients who had a history of autoimmune disease or who were on systemic immunosuppression. In every dose cohort, peripheral blood was drawn for TCR sequencing at baseline, cycle 4 day 1, and cycle 7 day 1. The samples were taken from a phase I, first-in-human, multicenter, open-label dose-escalation trial of ivuxolimab. Adults with locally advanced or metastatic head and neck squamous cell, hepatocellular, melanoma or renal cell carcinoma were enrolled in the trial. CD4+ and CD8+ T cells were sorted separately from peripheral blood before TCR sequencing. For sequencing of the TCRbeta CDR3 region, genomic DNA was extracted from the sorted cells. The immunoSEQ Assay was used to sequence the TCRbeta CDR3 regions. TCRdb's version of the immuneACCESS table is confined to in-frame rearrangements and falls short of the full clone set. An unresolved V gene accounts for under half of the shortfall where checked; the remainder is of unknown origin. The sample table holds more than 65,000 clones, of which 90% were seen once. The ten most abundant clones make up roughly a tenth of the sample.

This clone came up once. No cognate antigen has been identified for it. It has no much larger one-base neighbor in the sample; base qualities were not kept. The source is an adult with an advanced solid tumor such as melanoma, head and neck, liver or kidney cancer. Sequencing was performed on CD4+ or CD8+ T cells sorted from blood, taken in a trial of the OX40 agonist ivuxolimab.

The nucleotide sequence is TGTGCCAGCAGGGTTTGGACCTCTGGAAACACCATATATTTT. It is translated as CASRVWTSGNTIYF. The chain joins TRBV2 to TRBJ1-3; no D gene call is confident. The CDR3 numbers 14 residues from cysteine through phenylalanine. CDR3 DNA only is kept here, 42 bases in frame from base 1. A distance of 9 bases separates the germline ends of V and J, which lose 6 bases and 0 bases respectively. CDR1 and CDR2 are read off the germline V gene as SNHLY and FYNNEI.